This T cell receptor (beta chain) was captured in a study of T cells after yellow fever vaccination (dated by TCRdb to between 2017 and 2020). For the wider study: The SMART-Seq v4 Ultra Low Input RNA kit was used to prepare libraries from fractions with low cell numbers. Bulk PBMC replicates and cell subsets were isolated from blood drawn at multiple timepoints before and after both primary and secondary immunization. The cohort comprised two healthy male donors, one aged 18 to 30 and one aged 30 to 40 years. Bulk TCR alpha and beta repertoires were sequenced longitudinally to track T-cell clones before and after primary and booster YFV17D yellow fever vaccination. Study-wide findings and limitations: A small share of clonotypes occurred in both CD4 and CD8 compartments, likely arising from convergent recombination. Computational filtering was needed because FACS-sorted repertoires could contain abundant contaminating clonotypes from the bulk population. Compared with the primary T-cell response, the secondary T-cell response was faster but weaker, reaching its peak on day 5 rather than on day 15. After the booster, most of the clones that had expanded following primary vaccination were detected again (just under 97% of CD4 and 80% to 90% of CD8), which suggests that memory was broadly maintained. Because only two donors were included in the study, the extent to which the findings can be generalized is limited.

V and J lose 5 bases and 4 bases, and a span of 14 bases separates them. Including cysteine and phenylalanine, the CDR3 has 14 amino acids. The retained sequence is limited to the CDR3, 42 bases, with the frame set at the first base. In the germline V gene, CDR1 corresponds to SGHTA and CDR2 to FQGNSA. This clonotype came up a few times. The antigen this receptor binds is unknown. There are no base qualities to consult, and no much larger clone falls within one base. Reads for this sample came from an Illumina NovaSeq 6000. TCR cDNA was synthesized by 5'RACE template switching, through which a universal primer site and unique molecular identifiers were introduced. Priming for cDNA synthesis came from both the TCR alpha and TCR beta constant segments. Library amplification used two PCR steps, and the second PCR step added sample barcodes and sequencing adapters. Sequencing of libraries was done on Illumina HiSeq 2500 (2x100 bp) or NovaSeq (2x150 bp). The study's own analysis went as follows. MIGEC was used to demultiplex reads and collapse the reads into UMI consensus sequences, and MiXCR was used for V(D)J alignment. Clonotypes responding to the vaccine were identified with edgeR on replicate PBMC samples, with the criteria of FDR below 0.01 and a log2 fold change above 5 up to day 15. Bulk clonotypes were assigned CD4 or CD8 identity according to which sequenced CD4 or CD8 repertoire held them at higher abundance. TCRdb's own reprocessing of the public reads used fastp at Q25 and MiXCR and kept productive beta chains. Rows with one shared CDR3 protein collapse into an entry with the most common genes and DNA. For this entry, the V and J calls and clone size follow TCRdb and not the study's own pipeline. The sample records approximately 330,000 distinct CDR3 sequences, around an eighth of which are singletons. About 3% of the sample rests with the top ten.

The sample's treatment or condition label, decoded: live attenuated yellow fever vaccine strain. PBMCs were isolated from peripheral blood using a standard Ficoll-Paque protocol. CD4 and CD8 T-cell fractions were isolated with Dynabeads CD4 and CD8 positive selection kits. RNA was extracted with TriZol from bulk PBMCs, CD4 and CD8 fractions, and dextramer-positive and dextramer-negative fractions. This TCR derives from a man younger than 35 who received the YFV17D yellow fever vaccine. Recombination joined TRBV7-2 with TRBJ1-1; the best D guess is TRBD1, with 6 bases matching. Sample: CD4+ T cells sorted from PBMCs, taken 15 days after the yellow fever booster vaccination. Read as DNA, the sequence is TGTGCCAGCAGCGCTAGGGAGGGGGTCACTGAAGCTTTCTTT. Translated, it gives CASSAREGVTEAFF.